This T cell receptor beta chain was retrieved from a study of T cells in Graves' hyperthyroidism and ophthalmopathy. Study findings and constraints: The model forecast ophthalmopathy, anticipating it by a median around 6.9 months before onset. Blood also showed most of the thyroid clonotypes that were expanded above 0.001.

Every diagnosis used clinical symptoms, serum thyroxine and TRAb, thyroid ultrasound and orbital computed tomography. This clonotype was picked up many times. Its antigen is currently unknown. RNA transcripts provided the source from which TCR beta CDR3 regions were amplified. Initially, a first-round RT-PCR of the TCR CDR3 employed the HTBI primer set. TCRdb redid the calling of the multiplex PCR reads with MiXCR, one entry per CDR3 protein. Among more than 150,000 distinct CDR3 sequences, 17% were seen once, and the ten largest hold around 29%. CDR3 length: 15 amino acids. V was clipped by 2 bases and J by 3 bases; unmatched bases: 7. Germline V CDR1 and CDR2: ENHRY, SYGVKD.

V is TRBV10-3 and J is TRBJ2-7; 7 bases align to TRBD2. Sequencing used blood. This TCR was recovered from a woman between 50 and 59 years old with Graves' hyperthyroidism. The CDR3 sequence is CAISELGGGYYEQYF. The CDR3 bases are TGTGCCATCAGTGAGCTTGGGGGGGGATACTACGAGCAGTACTTC.